Presented here are 32 T cell receptor beta chains from one specimen sequenced in a study of PD-L1 blockade in urothelial cancer. Here immunoSEQ multiplex PCR was the method, and the copy in TCRdb shows in-frame clones only, minus some. The sample consists of some 79,000 clones, over 80% of them appearing once. The sample consisted of PBMCs, taken around atezolizumab (anti-PD-L1) treatment. Source of these receptors: a man in his sixties or seventies with urothelial cancer.

The chain employs TRBV23-1 and TRBJ1-2; 7 bases align to TRBD1. TRBV23-1 is an ORF, with its function uncertain. The J segment lost 13 bases and the V segment lost 3 bases, leaving 20 bases of the junction unmatched. This CDR3 spans 16 amino acids. The CDR3 protein is CASSHRDRDSPKTSTF. The CDR3 DNA reads as TGCGCCAGCAGTCATCGGGACCGGGACAGCCCAAAAACGTCCACCTTC.

The chain uses TRBV4-2 and TRBJ2-5; 11 bases map to TRBD2. Germline values: CDR1 LGHNA, CDR2 YNFKEQ. Trimming removed 7 bases from V and 2 bases from J; junction bases left unmatched: 6. This CDR3 contains 15 residues. The CDR3 loop is CASTVGLAEQETQYF. CDR3 DNA sequence: TGTGCCAGCACCGTGGGACTAGCGGAGCAAGAGACCCAGTACTTC.

The rearrangement links TRBV7-2 to TRBJ2-1, with a weak D call TRBD1 (6 bases). The CDR3 sequence is 15 residues long. The germline V and J ends were trimmed by 0 bases and 6 bases, with 12 bases remaining between them. Looked up from germline, CDR1 is SGHTA and CDR2 is FQGNSA. The CDR3 sequence is CASSLAGAAFNEQFF. The CDR3 coding sequence is TGTGCCAGCAGCTTAGCGGGGGCGGCCTTCAATGAGCAGTTCTTC.

The CDR3, as DNA: TGTGCCTTCTCGCGACAGGGGAACTATGGCTACACCTTC. It translates to CAFSRQGNYGYTF. The genes are TRBV30 and TRBJ1-2, with 8 nucleotides matching TRBD1. With 7 bases clipped from V and 2 bases from J, the junction kept 6 bases outside the gene matches. In germline, CDR1 is GTSNPN, CDR2 SVGIG (reference sequence). This CDR3 is built from 13 residues.

The gene calls are TRBV7-9 and TRBJ2-1; no reliable D call. V was trimmed by 3 bases and J by 9 bases, leaving 12 bases between them. Germline V gene sequence: CDR1 SEHNR, CDR2 FQNEAQ (reference sequence). The CDR3 covers 13 residues. The CDR3 DNA sequence: TGTGCCAGCAGCTTTGAGTCGTTAAGTGAGCAGTTCTTC. It yields the protein CASSFESLSEQFF.

V is TRBV9 and J is TRBJ2-3; 7 nucleotides agree with TRBD2. Germline values: CDR1 SGDLS, CDR2 YYNGEE. The CDR3 is made up of 15 amino acids. Unmatched junction bases numbered 2, after V lost 0 bases and J lost 1 base. The CDR3 DNA is TGTGCCAGCAGCGTAGGGCTAGCGGGCACAGATACGCAGTATTTT. Its protein is CASSVGLAGTDTQYF.

The chain links TRBV11-3 to TRBJ1-2; tentative D call: TRBD1 (6 bases). With 2 bases removed from V and 6 bases from J, the gap between germline ends came to 16 bases. This CDR3 has 15 residues. The germline CDR1 and CDR2 sequences are SGHNT and YENEEA. This chain's CDR3 is CASSLNQGIRNGYTF. In nucleotides, the CDR3 is TGTGCCAGCAGCTTAAATCAGGGGATTCGGAATGGCTACACCTTC.

This chain links TRBV6-5 with TRBJ2-7; 8 bases line up with TRBD1. V dropped 6 bases and J dropped 5; count of bases not matched to a gene: 9. CDR1 MNHEY and CDR2 SVGAGI come from the germline V gene. CDR3 size: 14 residues. Here the CDR3 DNA reads TGTGCCAGCAGGAGGGGAGGACAGGGAGACGAGCAGTACTTC. Amino acid sequence: CASRRGGQGDEQYF.

V gene TRBV4-2 combines with J gene TRBJ2-2; 7 bases are a match to TRBD1. The CDR3 spans 15 residues. Germline V lookup: CDR1 LGHNA, CDR2 YNFKEQ. Trimming removed 1 base from V and 4 bases from J; junction bases left unmatched: 3. In DNA form, the CDR3 reads TGTGCCAGCAGCCAAGCACAGGGGCCCACCGGGGAGCTGTTTTTT. As protein: CASSQAQGPTGELFF.

This clone was recorded a few times. The V call is TRBV18, the J call TRBJ2-1; 8 positions match TRBD2. CDR1 KGHSH and CDR2 LQKENI come from the germline V gene. The CDR3 contains 16 residues. Unmatched junction bases numbered 12, after V lost 3 bases and J lost 8 bases. CDR3 nucleotides: TGTGCCAGCTCACCCCGAGCGGGGGCCGGGGTAGATGAGCAGTTCTTC. Encoded protein: CASSPRAGAGVDEQFF.

This clone has ten or more counts. The genes are TRBV19 and TRBJ1-1; tentatively, D is TRBD1 (5 bases). This CDR3 is 14 amino acids long. Germline V gene lookup returns CDR1 LNHDA and CDR2 SQIVND (reference sequence). Trimming pared 8 bases from V and 4 bases from J, leaving 17 bases between. CDR3 DNA: TGTGCCAGTGATGGGGGGGAGATAGGCACTGAAGCTTTCTTT. Amino acids: CASDGGEIGTEAFF.

This clone was counted only a few times. The rearrangement joins TRBV18 to TRBJ2-5; D is perhaps TRBD1 (7 bases). V lost 5 bases and J 5 bases, leaving 24 bases between the germline ends. Germline CDR1 is KGHSH and CDR2 is LQKENI. This CDR3 is built from 17 residues. CDR3 residues: CASSSGLRTTRGETQYF. The CDR3 region has the DNA TGTGCCAGCTCATCGGGACTGCGTACCACCAGGGGGGAGACCCAGTACTTC.

The J gene is TRBJ2-1, the V gene TRBV11-2; D perhaps matches TRBD1 (5 bases). Trimming removed 6 bases from V and 4 bases from J, with 7 bases in between. This CDR3 is built from 12 residues. Germline assignment: CDR1 SGHAT and CDR2 FQNNGV. The CDR3 region is CASSSGYNEQFF. CDR3 nucleotide sequence: TGTGCCAGCAGTTCAGGGTACAATGAGCAGTTCTTC.

The chain recombines TRBV27 with TRBJ2-7; possibly TRBD2 for D (6 bases). Germline values: CDR1 MNHEY, CDR2 SMNVEV (reference sequence). The CDR3 contains 16 residues. Trimming removed 4 bases from V and 2 bases from J, with 18 bases in between. This CDR3 reads CASSWVSGGNPYEQYF. In DNA form, the CDR3 reads TGTGCCAGCAGTTGGGTTAGCGGCGGGAACCCCTACGAGCAGTACTTC.

The chain has TRBV7-2 and TRBJ2-3; D remains ambiguous. Germline assignment: CDR1 SGHTA and CDR2 FQGNSA. CDR3 length: 13 residues. V shed 5 bases and J shed 2 bases, with 8 bases lying between them. The CDR3 loop is CASSLEITDTQYF. In DNA, the CDR3 is TGTGCCAGCAGCCTGGAGATCACAGATACGCAGTATTTT.

The chain joins TRBV19 to TRBJ1-1; 10 nucleotides agree with TRBD1. Germline CDR1 reads LNHDA; CDR2 reads SQIVND (reference sequence). The CDR3 is 17 residues long. Germline trimming cut 6 bases from V and 2 bases from J; bases unmatched to any gene: 12. This CDR3 reads CASSHFRDRGANTEAFF. CDR3 bases: TGTGCCAGTAGCCATTTCCGGGACAGGGGCGCTAACACTGAAGCTTTCTTT.

V is TRBV9 and J is TRBJ2-3; D perhaps matches TRBD2 (6 bases). The CDR3 sequence is 17 residues long. Germline V CDR1 and CDR2: SGDLS, YYNGEE. Trimming took off 0 bases at V and 1 base at J, with 15 bases between the two ends. DNA of the CDR3: TGTGCCAGCAGCGTAGCCCCTCCTGGAGGGGGCACAGATACGCAGTATTTT. Protein product: CASSVAPPGGGTDTQYF. Based on the CDR3 plus reference TRBV9 and TRBJ2-3, the full variable domain is DSGVTQTPKHLITATGQRVTLRCSPRSGDLSVYWYQQSLDQGLQFLIQYYNGEERAKGNILERFSAQQFPDLHSELNLSSLELGDSALYFCASSVAPPGGGTDTQYFGPGTRLTVL.

The V and J genes are TRBV25-1 and TRBJ2-3, with 9 nucleotides matching TRBD1. The CDR3 loop spans 14 amino acids. J gave up 4 bases and V 4 bases, and 3 bases lay outside the gene matches. Germline V CDR1 and CDR2: MGHDK, SYGVNS. For the CDR3, the DNA is TGTGCCAGCAGTGGGGGACAGGGACCAGATACGCAGTATTTT. Translation: CASSGGQGPDTQYF. Full variable domain (missing parts from reference TRBV25-1 and TRBJ2-3): EADIYQTPRYLVIGTGKKITLECSQTMGHDKMYWYQQDPGMELHLIHYSYGVNSTEKGDLSSESTVSRIRTEHFPLTLESARPSHTSQYLCASSGGQGPDTQYFGPGTRLTVL.

J is TRBJ2-1 and V is TRBV7-2; 8 bases align to TRBD1. With 5 bases clipped from V and 5 bases from J, the junction kept 5 bases outside the gene matches. Germline CDR1 reads SGHTA; CDR2 reads FQGNSA. The CDR3 spans 14 residues. CDR3 loop: CASSVDRADNEQFF. CDR3 coding DNA: TGTGCCAGCAGCGTGGACAGGGCGGACAATGAGCAGTTCTTC.

The chain uses TRBV4-2 and TRBJ2-2; 9 nucleotides line up with TRBD1. Trimming removed 2 bases from V and 5 bases from J; junction bases left unmatched: 9. In germline, CDR1 is LGHNA, CDR2 YNFKEQ. This CDR3 is built from 17 residues. The CDR3: CASSQRDREVETGELFF. DNA of the CDR3: TGTGCCAGCAGCCAAAGGGACAGGGAAGTTGAGACCGGGGAGCTGTTTTTT.

The J gene is TRBJ1-1, the V gene TRBV11-3, with D hard to call. This CDR3 contains 15 residues. V was pared by 5 bases and J by 3 bases, with 16 bases between. Germline V gene lookup returns CDR1 SGHNT and CDR2 YENEEA. CDR3 sequence (DNA): TGTGCCAGCAGCCTCCCGAGGGCGCAGGACACTGAAGCTTTCTTT. Translated, it gives CASSLPRAQDTEAFF.

This clone was counted between two and nine times. The CDR3 region is CASLMGSTDTQYF. CDR3 DNA: TGTGCCAGTCTCATGGGCAGCACAGATACGCAGTATTTT. The V and J genes are TRBV28 and TRBJ2-3; D unclear. Trimming shortened V by 9 bases and J by 0 bases, and 10 bases separated the two germline ends. The length of the CDR3 is 13 residues. Germline V CDR1 and CDR2: MDHEN, SYDVKM.

The chain is built from TRBV15 and TRBJ2-4, with a possible D match to TRBD1 (6 bases). CDR1 LNHNV and CDR2 YYDKDF come from the germline V gene (reference sequence). CDR3 length: 14 residues. Between the trimmed V and J ends, which lost 4 bases and 4 bases, there was a span of 11 bases. The CDR3 DNA reads TGTGCCACCAGCACCGGGACACAAAAAAACATTCAGTACTTC. Protein sequence: CATSTGTQKNIQYF.

This clone is a singleton in its sample. The chain has TRBV7-3 and TRBJ2-2; 9 positions agree with TRBD2. Germline assignment: CDR1 SGHTA and CDR2 FQGTGA. The CDR3 extends over 16 amino acids. Trimming removed 3 bases from V and 4 bases from J; junction bases left unmatched: 6. In DNA, the CDR3 is TGTGCCAGCAGCTTTAGCGGGGGCCCCCGCACCGGGGAGCTGTTTTTT. Translated: CASSFSGGPRTGELFF.

V is TRBV4-3 and J is TRBJ2-5, with 9 nucleotides matching TRBD1. Germline CDR1 and CDR2: LGHNA and YSLEER. V lost 1 base and J lost 2; bases outside the gene matches: 8. This CDR3 is 17 amino acids long. CDR3 in DNA: TGCGCCAGCAGCCAAGTCCGTCTGGGACAGGGACAAGAGACCCAGTACTTC. Protein product: CASSQVRLGQGQETQYF.

The chain carries TRBV7-2 and TRBJ2-5, with 12 bases that match TRBD1. Losses at the gene ends were 4 bases for V and 5 bases for J; bases not matched to a gene: 5. Germline V lookup: CDR1 SGHTA, CDR2 FQGNSA. CDR3 length equals 15 residues. CDR3 bases: TGTGCCAGCAGCTACGCCGGGACAGGGGGCGAGACCCAGTACTTC. As protein: CASSYAGTGGETQYF.

This chain joins TRBV11-3 and TRBJ1-5; D not resolved. Germline loops: CDR1 SGHNT, CDR2 YENEEA. With 0 bases removed from V and 6 bases from J, the gap between germline ends came to 6 bases. The CDR3 covers 13 residues. CDR3 bases: TGTGCCAGCAGCTTAGAACCGGGTCAGCCCCAGCATTTT. Translated, it gives CASSLEPGQPQHF.

The gene calls are TRBV7-6 and TRBJ1-2; 12 bases fit TRBD1. The CDR3 has 13 amino acids. Trimming removed 5 bases from V and 14 bases from J; junction bases left unmatched: 9. CDR1 is SGHVS and CDR2 is FNYEAQ in the germline V gene. The CDR3 DNA is TGTGCCAGCAGCCAACCGGGACAGGGGGCTAGGACCTTC. This translates into CASSQPGQGARTF.

This clone has just one count. V and J are TRBV19 and TRBJ2-2, with D uncertain. The CDR3 is made up of 12 amino acids. Trimming pared 6 bases from V and 3 bases from J, leaving 5 bases between. Germline assignment: CDR1 LNHDA and CDR2 SQIVND (reference sequence). CDR3 amino acids: CASSLHTGELFF. In DNA, the CDR3 is TGTGCCAGTAGCCTCCACACCGGGGAGCTGTTTTTT.

The rearrangement links TRBV9 to TRBJ2-1, with D tentatively TRBD1 (6 bases). Trimming shortened V by 4 bases and J by 5 bases, and 16 bases separated the two germline ends. Germline loops: CDR1 SGDLS, CDR2 YYNGEE. The CDR3 sequence is 15 residues long. The DNA of the CDR3 is TGTGCCAGCAGCCGGACAGTTGGGACCCACAATGAGCAGTTCTTC. Its translation: CASSRTVGTHNEQFF. The whole variable domain, filled in from reference TRBV9 and TRBJ2-1, reads DSGVTQTPKHLITATGQRVTLRCSPRSGDLSVYWYQQSLDQGLQFLIQYYNGEERAKGNILERFSAQQFPDLHSELNLSSLELGDSALYFCASSRTVGTHNEQFFGPGTRLTVL.

Only a few counts were recorded for this clone. This chain uses TRBV27 with TRBJ2-5, with D unclear. Trimming removed 6 bases at V and 2 bases at J, with 10 bases between. CDR3 length equals 13 residues. Germline V CDR1 and CDR2: MNHEY, SMNVEV (reference sequence). The CDR3: CASSRRPQETQYF. The CDR3 nucleotides read TGTGCCAGCAGCCGGAGACCACAAGAGACCCAGTACTTC.

This clone was detected once. The chain recombines TRBV7-9 with TRBJ1-1; D gene ambiguous. V lost 2 bases to trimming and J lost 2 bases, with 9 bases between them. Germline V gene lookup returns CDR1 SEHNR and CDR2 FQNEAQ (reference sequence). The CDR3 is 14 residues long. The CDR3 sequence: CASSLRQANTEAFF. CDR3 in DNA: TGTGCCAGCAGCTTAAGGCAGGCTAACACTGAAGCTTTCTTT.